This TCR beta chain was found in a study of T cell responses to AZD1222 COVID-19 vaccine. Notes on the study in general: Nearly half of unique spike-specific TCRs reportedly avoided B.1.351 and B.1.1.7 mutated regions. An increase in Spike-specific TCR breadth and depth was observed after two AZD1222 doses.

TCRdb's table, derived via immunoSEQ multiplex PCR, lists solely in-frame clones and lacks some. The sample carries about 220,000 clones, 85% to 95% recorded once. A word on this clone: Antigen: not known.

The CDR3 is 13 residues long. Per germline, CDR1 GTSNPN and CDR2 SVGIG (reference sequence). V dropped 8 bases and J dropped 0 bases, with 11 bases sitting between them. This receptor was identified in an adult in good health. V and J are TRBV30 and TRBJ1-3; D is uncertain. This specimen consisted of peripheral blood, obtained on day 0 of MenACWY control vaccination. CDR3 nucleotides: TGTGCCCGGGCAGGACCCTCTGGAAACACCATATATTTT. Its translation is CARAGPSGNTIYF. The entire variable domain, with the rest obtained from reference TRBV30 and TRBJ1-3, is as follows: SQTIHQWPATLVQPVGSPLSLECTVEGTSNPNLYWYRQAAGRGLQLLFYSVGIGQISSEVPQNLSASRPQDRQFILSSKKLLLSDSGFYLCARAGPSGNTIYFGEGSWLTVV.